The next 24 T cell receptor beta chains were all read from a single sample in a study of blood T cell repertoires in COVID-19. Libraries were prepared by immunoSEQ multiplex PCR; TCRdb keeps only in-frame clonotypes and omits some of them. Among more than 140,000 clones listed, 65% to 90% were seen once. Input material: peripheral blood. These receptors were collected from a woman in her forties or fifties in a cohort sampled during active or convalescent COVID-19.

This clone was counted between two and nine times. This chain uses TRBV12-5 with TRBJ1-1, with 7 positions matching TRBD1. CDR1 and CDR2 from the germline V gene are LGHNT and FRNRAP. V trimming: 9 bases; J trimming: 0 bases; junction bases outside the gene matches: 16. The CDR3 has 17 amino acids. This CDR3 is CASLVSFGTAMNTEAFF. The CDR3 coding sequence is TGTGCTAGCTTAGTTAGCTTCGGGACAGCCATGAACACTGAAGCTTTCTTT.

CDR3 bases: TGTGCCAGCAGGGACAGGGGAACTAATGAAAAACTGTTTTTT. Protein product: CASRDRGTNEKLFF. The rearrangement uses TRBV2 and TRBJ1-4; TRBD1 agrees at 9 bases. The CDR3 is 14 residues long. V dropped 6 bases and J dropped 1; count of bases not matched to a gene: 0. The germline CDR1 and CDR2 sequences are SNHLY and FYNNEI.

The chain links TRBV11-2 to TRBJ2-1; 10 nucleotides agree with TRBD2. Germline V gives CDR1 SGHAT, CDR2 FQNNGV. The trim removed 3 bases at V and 7 bases at J, leaving 6 bases unmatched. The CDR3 has 15 residues. CDR3 DNA sequence: TGTGCCAGCAGCTTGTGGGCTAGCGGGGGTAATGAGCAGTTCTTC. Residues: CASSLWASGGNEQFF.

This clone showed up just once. This chain links TRBV4-3 with TRBJ2-2; D is perhaps TRBD2 (6 bases). CDR1 is LGHNA and CDR2 is YSLEER in the germline V gene. Trimming removed 8 bases at V and 5 bases at J, with 15 bases between. The CDR3 spans 14 residues. CDR3 loop: CASRRDQTTGELFF. In nucleotides, the CDR3 is TGCGCCAGCCGGCGGGATCAGACGACCGGGGAGCTGTTTTTT.

This rearrangement joins TRBV27 to TRBJ2-7, with D perhaps TRBD1 (5 bases). CDR1 is MNHEY, CDR2 SMNVEV, per germline (reference sequence). The CDR3 runs 15 residues. V lost 5 bases and J lost 4, with 18 bases in between. The CDR3 sequence is CASSADPAGAYEQYF. The CDR3 DNA reads TGTGCCAGCAGTGCCGATCCGGCTGGGGCATACGAGCAGTACTTC.

The chain uses TRBV7-9 and TRBJ1-4; D remains ambiguous. Trimming left V 1 base short and J 6 bases short, with 12 bases between. Per germline, CDR1 SEHNR and CDR2 FQNEAQ (reference sequence). This CDR3 spans 15 amino acids. The CDR3 region is CASSLGRHKDEKLFF. CDR3 sequence (DNA): TGTGCCAGCAGCTTAGGGCGGCACAAGGATGAAAAACTGTTTTTT.

About this clone itself: The same CDR3 arises from other DNA sequences in this sample as well. This rearrangement joins TRBV18 to TRBJ1-1; D perhaps matches TRBD1 (6 bases). The CDR3 is 13 amino acids. Trimming removed 3 bases at V and 4 bases at J, with 9 bases between. In germline, CDR1 is KGHSH, CDR2 LQKENI. CDR3 coding DNA: TGTGCCAGCTCACCTGTAGGGGGCACTGAAGCTTTCTTT. Translating it yields CASSPVGGTEAFF. Variable domain in full (rest from reference TRBV18 and TRBJ1-1): NAGVMQNPRHLVRRRGQEARLRCSPMKGHSHVYWYRQLPEEGLKFMVYLQKENIIDESGMPKERFSAEFPKEGPSILRIQQVVRGDSAAYFCASSPVGGTEAFFGQGTRLTVV.

The genes are TRBV5-1 and TRBJ1-4; perhaps TRBD1 as D (5 bases). V gave up 9 bases and J gave up 7 bases, with 22 bases separating them. Germline-derived CDR1 and CDR2 are SGHRS and YFSETQ. The CDR3 consists of 15 residues. The CDR3 protein is CATRVSGVQGEKLFF. In nucleotides, the CDR3 is TGCGCCACCAGAGTAAGCGGGGTTCAGGGTGAAAAACTGTTTTTT.

The chain uses TRBV7-2 and TRBJ1-2, with 8 positions matching TRBD1. This CDR3 region has 15 residues. Germline V lookup: CDR1 SGHTA, CDR2 FQGNSA. Trimming removed 5 bases from V and 0 bases from J; junction bases left unmatched: 5. The CDR3 sequence: CASSPDRGTNYGYTF. The CDR3 nucleotides are TGTGCCAGCAGCCCCGACAGGGGTACTAACTATGGCTACACCTTC.

The chain carries TRBV30 and TRBJ1-5; TRBD1 agrees at 9 bases. The germline V gene has CDR1 GTSNPN and CDR2 SVGIG (reference sequence). The V segment lost 3 bases and the J segment 2 bases; nucleotides outside the gene matches: 5. This CDR3 is 15 amino acids long. The CDR3 region has the DNA TGTGCCTGGAGGGGACAGGGTTCGGGCAATCAGCCCCAGCATTTT. This gives the protein CAWRGQGSGNQPQHF. Drawing the rest from reference TRBV30 and TRBJ1-5, the complete variable domain is SQTIHQWPATLVQPVGSPLSLECTVEGTSNPNLYWYRQAAGRGLQLLFYSVGIGQISSEVPQNLSASRPQDRQFILSSKKLLLSDSGFYLCAWRGQGSGNQPQHFGDGTRLSIL.

The rearrangement links TRBV27 to TRBJ1-5; unclear D gene. The germline V and J ends were trimmed by 1 base and 9 bases, with 16 bases remaining between them. CDR1 and CDR2 from the germline V gene are MNHEY and SMNVEV (reference sequence). The CDR3 has 15 residues. Here the CDR3 reads CASSLLGSSPSPQHF. CDR3 DNA sequence: TGTGCCAGCAGTTTATTGGGCAGTTCGCCCTCGCCCCAGCATTTT.

The chain employs TRBV6-1 and TRBJ2-7, with TRBD2 as a possible D gene (6 bases). The CDR3 extends over 13 amino acids. The V and J ends lost 3 bases and 3 bases respectively, with 9 bases between them. Germline V lookup: CDR1 MNHNS, CDR2 SASEGT. CDR3 in DNA: TGTGCCAGCAGTGACCCGGGAGTCTACGAGCAGTACTTC. Its protein product is CASSDPGVYEQYF.

The gene calls are TRBV5-1 and TRBJ2-7, with a weak D call TRBD1 (5 bases). CDR3 length equals 14 residues. V lost 6 bases and J 6 bases, leaving 19 bases between the germline ends. Germline assignment: CDR1 SGHRS and CDR2 YFSETQ. The DNA of the CDR3 is TGCGCCAGCACCTTCCAGGCAGGGTACGGCGAGCAGTACTTC. Translation gives CASTFQAGYGEQYF.

The chain recombines TRBV27 with TRBJ1-2; TRBD1 agrees at 7 bases. J lost 7 bases, V lost 5 bases, and 10 bases had no gene match. Germline V gives CDR1 MNHEY, CDR2 SMNVEV (reference sequence). This CDR3 has 14 residues. CDR3 sequence reads: CASSGDRARVGYTF. The CDR3 nucleotides read TGTGCCAGCAGTGGAGACAGGGCTCGGGTTGGCTACACCTTC.

J is TRBJ2-7 and V is TRBV7-9, with 7 bases lining up with TRBD1. The CDR3 consists of 14 residues. The trim removed 5 bases at V and 3 bases at J, leaving 7 bases unmatched. Germline CDR1 SEHNR, CDR2 FQNEAQ (reference sequence). CDR3 nucleotides: TGTGCCAGCAGCATTGGACAGGCAAACTACGAGCAGTACTTC. Its protein is CASSIGQANYEQYF.

The chain recombines TRBV19 with TRBJ2-2; 7 nucleotides align to TRBD2. Trimming cost V 5 bases and J 4 bases; bases outside gene matches: 7. The germline V gene encodes CDR1 LNHDA and CDR2 SQIVND (reference sequence). This CDR3 is built from 15 residues. Here the CDR3 DNA reads TGTGCCAGTAGTCCGGTAGCGGGTACCACCGGGGAGCTGTTTTTT. Translated: CASSPVAGTTGELFF.

CDR3: CASSHTSGTYEQYF. DNA of the CDR3: TGTGCCAGCAGCCACACTAGCGGGACCTACGAGCAGTACTTC. The chain couples TRBV14 to TRBJ2-7, with 10 bases lining up with TRBD2. Germline assignment: CDR1 SGHDN and CDR2 FVKESK. CDR3 size: 14 residues. V trimming: 3 bases; J trimming: 2 bases; junction bases outside the gene matches: 1.

The chain recombines TRBV5-4 with TRBJ1-1; 7 nucleotides agree with TRBD1. The CDR3 loop spans 13 amino acids. V gave up 5 bases and J gave up 9 bases; unmatched junction bases: 10. The germline V gene encodes CDR1 SGHNT and CDR2 YYREEE (reference sequence). The CDR3 protein is CASSKQGTTQAFF. In DNA form, the CDR3 reads TGTGCCAGCAGTAAACAGGGGACCACCCAAGCTTTCTTT.

This rearrangement joins TRBV4-1 to TRBJ1-1, with D uncertain. Trimming took off 4 bases at V and 6 bases at J, with 12 bases between the two ends. Germline-derived CDR1 and CDR2 are MGHRA and YSYEKL. The CDR3 runs to 13 residues. The chain's CDR3 is CASSPPAGAEAFF. The CDR3 nucleotides are TGCGCCAGCAGCCCGCCGGCAGGCGCTGAAGCTTTCTTT.

The rearrangement joins TRBV6-1 to TRBJ1-3; weak D call: TRBD1 (6 bases). The germline CDR1 and CDR2 sequences are MNHNS and SASEGT. V lost 2 bases, J lost 4 bases, and 12 bases lay in between. The CDR3 totals 15 residues. CDR3 bases: TGTGCCAGCAGTGAATCGGGGGGCGCCGGAAACACCATATATTTT. Amino acid sequence: CASSESGGAGNTIYF.

The chain joins TRBV6-5 to TRBJ2-7; tentatively, D is TRBD1 (6 bases). Germline CDR1 reads MNHEY; CDR2 reads SVGAGI. The CDR3 has 15 residues. Trimming pared 7 bases from V and 0 bases from J, leaving 16 bases between. This CDR3 reads CASTPQAGASYEQYF. The CDR3 DNA reads as TGTGCCAGCACCCCCCAGGCAGGGGCCTCCTACGAGCAGTACTTC.

The rearrangement links TRBV3-1 (or the pseudogene TRBV3-2) to TRBJ2-1; D is unresolved. CDR1 LGHDT and CDR2 YNNKEL come from the germline V gene (reference sequence). This CDR3 contains 15 residues. The V gene lost 0 bases and the J gene lost 7 bases, with 13 bases spanning the gap. The CDR3 loop is CASSQDSFRRNEQFF. The CDR3 DNA is TGTGCCAGCAGCCAAGATTCATTTCGGCGGAATGAGCAGTTCTTC.

V gene TRBV9 combines with J gene TRBJ2-1, with D uncertain. This CDR3 has 15 residues. The V gene lost 0 bases and the J gene lost 6 bases, with 13 bases spanning the gap. Germline assignment: CDR1 SGDLS and CDR2 YYNGEE. CDR3 nucleotide sequence: TGTGCCAGCAGCGTAGACGGAGCTGAGACCAATGAGCAGTTCTTC. Its protein product is CASSVDGAETNEQFF.

This chain uses TRBV2 with TRBJ2-1; 8 positions agree with TRBD1. V dropped 4 bases and J dropped 15; count of bases not matched to a gene: 8. In germline, CDR1 is SNHLY, CDR2 FYNNEI. The CDR3 length is 12 residues. This CDR3 reads CASSVTGDVRFF. The CDR3 bases are TGTGCCAGCAGTGTGACAGGGGACGTGCGGTTCTTC.